This TCR beta chain was profiled in a study of blood T cell repertoires in COVID-19. Whole-study context: COVID-19 samples collected from the United States, Italy and Spain covered acute and convalescent phases. T cells, B-cell-depleted T cells, or PBMCs provided the cDNA or gDNA that served as material.

Per the original data handling: Nucleated cell number was recorded as an estimate derived from reference gene primer amplification. Repertoires were generated with immunoSEQ multiplex PCR, while TCRdb's copy carries only in-frame clones and drops some. From that table come the V and J calls and clone size; the DNA was used to work out D and trimming. The sample shows more than 110,000 clones, approximately 87% of them seen only once. Trimming shortened V by 4 bases and J by 2 bases, and 6 bases separated the two germline ends. There are 13 residues in the CDR3. Germline-derived CDR1 and CDR2 are LNHDA and SQIVND (reference sequence).

The sample was peripheral blood. The V gene is TRBV19, the J gene TRBJ2-1; D gene unclear. The sequence was obtained from a woman aged 40 to 50 with acute or convalescent COVID-19. Here the CDR3 reads CASSSGPYNEQFF. The CDR3 DNA sequence: TGTGCCAGTAGTAGCGGCCCCTACAATGAGCAGTTCTTC. The full variable domain, rest sourced from reference TRBV19 and TRBJ2-1, is DGGITQSPKYLFRKEGQNVTLSCEQNLNHDAMYWYRQDPGQGLRLIYYSQIVNDFQKGDIAEGYSVSREKKESFPLTVTSAQKNPTAFYLCASSSGPYNEQFFGPGTRLTVL.